Each of the 16 T cell receptor beta chains below was sequenced from the same sample in a study of PD-L1 blockade in urothelial cancer. TCRdb's table, derived via immunoSEQ multiplex PCR, lists solely in-frame clones and lacks some. The sample includes about 43,000 clones, more than 70% of them seen just once. The time point is: pretreatment peripheral blood. The material was PBMCs, obtained around atezolizumab (anti-PD-L1) treatment. The receptors here all came from a man aged 60 to 69 with urothelial cancer.

This sequence joins TRBV6-5 and TRBJ2-2, with 7 bases identical to TRBD1. The CDR3 sequence is 15 residues long. V lost 2 bases to trimming and J lost 7 bases; unmatched junction nucleotides: 7. Germline lookup yields CDR1 MNHEY and CDR2 SVGAGI. CDR3 DNA: TGTGCCAGCAGTTACCCAAGACAGGGACGCGGGGAGCTGTTTTTT. It codes for CASSYPRQGRGELFF.

This rearrangement joins TRBV19 to TRBJ1-2; 9 bases line up with TRBD1. With 4 bases clipped from V and 7 bases from J, the junction kept 7 bases outside the gene matches. Looked up from germline, CDR1 is LNHDA and CDR2 is SQIVND (reference sequence). CDR3 length: 14 residues. The CDR3 spells CASSTTGTGSGYTF. DNA of the CDR3: TGTGCCAGTAGTACGACCGGGACAGGGAGTGGCTACACCTTC.

This clone has just a few counts. The chain couples TRBV14 to TRBJ2-2; the match to TRBD1 covers 8 bases. The CDR3 totals 16 residues. The trim removed 3 bases at V and 3 bases at J, leaving 6 bases unmatched. Germline CDR1 is SGHDN and CDR2 is FVKESK. CDR3 bases: TGTGCCAGCAGCCAGACAGGGGCGACGGACACCGGGGAGCTGTTTTTT. Translation: CASSQTGATDTGELFF.

This clone was detected only once. The V gene is TRBV5-4, the J gene TRBJ2-5, with 7 bases fitting TRBD2. Per the germline V gene, CDR1 is SGHNT and CDR2 is YYREEE (reference sequence). The CDR3 length is 15 residues. Trimming took 3 bases from V and 5 from J; bases not matched to a gene: 10. Here the CDR3 reads CASSSPRLAEETQYF. The CDR3 DNA sequence: TGTGCCAGCAGCTCGCCTCGACTAGCTGAGGAGACCCAGTACTTC.

The rearrangement links TRBV10-3 to TRBJ2-7; D possibly corresponds to TRBD2 (6 bases). Germline CDR1 is ENHRY and CDR2 is SYGVKD. The CDR3 runs to 11 residues. Trimming left V 1 base short and J 12 bases short, with 10 bases between. This CDR3 is CAISELAEMYF. In DNA, the CDR3 is TGTGCCATCAGTGAGTTAGCGGAAATGTACTTC.

The V and J genes are TRBV2 and TRBJ1-4; no clear D. Trimming left V 1 base short and J 5 bases short, with 20 bases between. Germline V gene lookup returns CDR1 SNHLY and CDR2 FYNNEI. The length of the CDR3 is 18 residues. The CDR3 here is CASSEGILPGFENEKLFF. The CDR3 DNA follows: TGTGCCAGCAGTGAAGGGATCCTACCGGGATTCGAGAATGAAAAACTGTTTTTT.

This chain uses TRBV14 with TRBJ1-6, with D perhaps TRBD1 (5 bases). Trimming took off 3 bases at V and 9 bases at J, with 12 bases between the two ends. This CDR3 region has 14 residues. Germline assignment: CDR1 SGHDN and CDR2 FVKESK. CDR3 bases: TGTGCCAGCAGCCACAGGGTGAACGGTTCACCCCTCCACTTT. Amino acid sequence: CASSHRVNGSPLHF.

The V call is TRBV27, the J call TRBJ2-1; possibly TRBD2 for D (5 bases). V was shortened by 3 bases and J by 0 bases, with 15 bases between the two germline ends. The CDR3 has 17 amino acids. Germline values: CDR1 MNHEY, CDR2 SMNVEV (reference sequence). Written as DNA, the CDR3 is TGTGCCAGCAGTTTTCTTAAGCGGCAGAGCTCCTACAATGAGCAGTTCTTC. It codes for CASSFLKRQSSYNEQFF.

The rearrangement uses TRBV29-1 and TRBJ1-4; no definite D call. The CDR3 extends over 14 amino acids. Germline CDR1 reads SQVTM; CDR2 reads ANQGSEA. The V end lost 5 bases, the J end lost 0 bases, and 10 bases lay between the germline ends. As DNA, the CDR3 is TGCAGCGTTCGAGGGTCTGCAACTAATGAAAAACTGTTTTTT. Translating gives CSVRGSATNEKLFF.

The CDR3 here is CASSYSADYPGNTIYF. The CDR3 nucleotides read TGTGCCAGCAGTTACTCCGCGGATTACCCTGGAAACACCATATATTTT. The rearrangement joins TRBV6-5 to TRBJ1-3; D not resolved. V was clipped by 0 bases and J by 2 bases, with 11 bases between them. Germline-derived CDR1 and CDR2 are MNHEY and SVGAGI. CDR3 size: 16 residues.

The V gene is TRBV5-1, the J gene TRBJ1-4, with unresolved D. The germline CDR1 and CDR2 sequences are SGHRS and YFSETQ. Trimming left V 1 base short and J 1 base short, with 5 bases between. There are 14 residues in the CDR3. As DNA, the CDR3 is TGCGCCAGCAGCTTGAGCGGAACTAATGAAAAACTGTTTTTT. Amino acid sequence: CASSLSGTNEKLFF.

This clone was detected many times. The V call is TRBV6-5, the J call TRBJ1-3; a possible D gene is TRBD1 (5 bases). Trimming shortened V by 8 bases and J by 2 bases, and 13 bases separated the two germline ends. The germline V gene encodes CDR1 MNHEY and CDR2 SVGAGI. CDR3 size: 14 residues. The CDR3 coding sequence is TGTGCCAGCCATGAAGGGGTTACTGGAAACACCATATATTTT. Translated, it gives CASHEGVTGNTIYF.

This clone was seen a single time. The gene calls are TRBV29-1 and TRBJ2-3, with 12 nucleotides matching TRBD2. V dropped 7 bases and J dropped 3; count of bases not matched to a gene: 11. Germline values: CDR1 SQVTM, CDR2 ANQGSEA. The CDR3 consists of 16 residues. CDR3 DNA sequence: TGCAGCGCAATTAAGACTAGCGGGAGTGCGACAGATACGCAGTATTTT. Encoded protein: CSAIKTSGSATDTQYF.

The chain employs TRBV5-5 and TRBJ2-1; D gene unclear. The CDR3 is made up of 15 amino acids. V lost 4 bases to trimming and J lost 0 bases, with 11 bases between them. Germline V CDR1 and CDR2: SGHKS, YYEKEE (reference sequence). CDR3 region: CASSPDMSSYNEQFF. CDR3 DNA: TGTGCCAGCAGCCCCGACATGAGCTCCTACAATGAGCAGTTCTTC.

The chain joins TRBV5-6 to TRBJ1-3, with D hard to call. Germline CDR1 is SGHDT and CDR2 is YYEEEE. The CDR3 sequence is 14 residues long. V lost 2 bases to trimming and J lost 5 bases, with 11 bases between them. This CDR3 reads CASSFNAGRNTIYF. The CDR3 DNA follows: TGTGCCAGCAGCTTCAACGCGGGGAGAAACACCATATATTTT.

The sample holds a few counts of this clone. The CDR3 protein is CASSETTGPAGELFF. The DNA of the CDR3 is TGTGCCAGCAGTGAGACGACAGGCCCGGCCGGGGAGCTGTTTTTT. The chain couples TRBV6-4 to TRBJ2-2, with D perhaps matching TRBD1 (6 bases). Deletions cut 3 bases from V and 6 bases from J, with 14 bases between. Germline V gene sequence: CDR1 MRHNA, CDR2 SNTAGT. CDR3 length: 15 amino acids.